This T cell receptor (beta chain) originates from a study of shared clonotypes between healthy human individuals. General observations from the study: The sharing of 4.5% to 5.5% of naive CD4 clonotypes was seen across several donors. Memory subsets had estimated richness that was generally smaller than that of naive subsets. Non-shared clonotypes were found to have lower generation probabilities than the clonotypes that were shared by all four of the sorted-subset donors.

This clone was detected only a few times. What it binds is unknown. Libraries were prepared by immunoSEQ multiplex PCR; TCRdb keeps only in-frame clonotypes and omits some of them. The table has more than 550,000 clones, roughly two thirds seen once; the top ten hold approximately 1.8%. The CDR3 sequence is 15 residues long. The germline CDR1 and CDR2 sequences are SGHRS and YFSETQ. V lost 4 bases, J lost 2 bases, and 13 bases lay in between. Researchers partitioned CD4+ cells into CD45RA+ naive and CD45RA-negative memory subsets. This sequence joins TRBV5-1 and TRBJ1-3; D gene ambiguous. Sample: memory CD4+ T cells sorted from blood. This sample's subset: CD45RA-negative fraction. The TCR comes from a woman aged 25 to 39 in good health. This chain's CDR3 is CASSSASGPGNTIYF. In DNA, the CDR3 is TGCGCCAGCAGCAGCGCATCCGGTCCTGGAAACACCATATATTTT.